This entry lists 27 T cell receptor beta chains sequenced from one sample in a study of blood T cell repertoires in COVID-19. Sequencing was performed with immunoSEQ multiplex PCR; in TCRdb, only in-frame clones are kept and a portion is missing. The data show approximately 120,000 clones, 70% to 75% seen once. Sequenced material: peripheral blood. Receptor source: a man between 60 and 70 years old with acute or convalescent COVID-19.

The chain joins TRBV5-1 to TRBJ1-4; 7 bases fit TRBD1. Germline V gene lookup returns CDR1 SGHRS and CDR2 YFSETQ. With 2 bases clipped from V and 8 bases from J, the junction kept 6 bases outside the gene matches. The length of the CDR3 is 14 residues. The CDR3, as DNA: TGCGCCAGCAGCTTCCAACCGGGACAGGAAAAACTGTTTTTT. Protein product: CASSFQPGQEKLFF.

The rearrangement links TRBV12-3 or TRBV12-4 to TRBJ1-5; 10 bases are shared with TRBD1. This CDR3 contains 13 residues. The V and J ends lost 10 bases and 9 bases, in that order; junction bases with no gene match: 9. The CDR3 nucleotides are TGTGCCATCCGACAGGGGGCGTTAACGCCCCAGCATTTT. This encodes CAIRQGALTPQHF.

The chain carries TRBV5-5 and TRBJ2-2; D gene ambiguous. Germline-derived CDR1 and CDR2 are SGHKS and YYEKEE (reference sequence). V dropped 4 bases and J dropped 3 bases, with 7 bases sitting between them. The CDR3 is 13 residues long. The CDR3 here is CASSRLDTGELFF. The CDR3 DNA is TGTGCCAGCAGCAGACTTGACACCGGGGAGCTGTTTTTT.

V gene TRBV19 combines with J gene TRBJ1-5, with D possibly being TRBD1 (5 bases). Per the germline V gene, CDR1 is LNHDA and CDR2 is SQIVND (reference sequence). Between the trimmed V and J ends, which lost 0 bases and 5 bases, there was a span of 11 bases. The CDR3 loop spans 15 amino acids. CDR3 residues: CASSIDGTGDQPQHF. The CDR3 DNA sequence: TGTGCCAGTAGTATAGATGGAACGGGGGATCAGCCCCAGCATTTT.

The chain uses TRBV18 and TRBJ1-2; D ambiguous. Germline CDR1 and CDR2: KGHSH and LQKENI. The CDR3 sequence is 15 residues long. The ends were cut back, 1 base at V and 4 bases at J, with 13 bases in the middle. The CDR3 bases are TGTGCCAGCTCACCACTCGGAGAGAACCCCTATGGCTACACCTTC. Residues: CASSPLGENPYGYTF. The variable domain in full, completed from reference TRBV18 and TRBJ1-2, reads NAGVMQNPRHLVRRRGQEARLRCSPMKGHSHVYWYRQLPEEGLKFMVYLQKENIIDESGMPKERFSAEFPKEGPSILRIQQVVRGDSAAYFCASSPLGENPYGYTFGSGTRLTVV.

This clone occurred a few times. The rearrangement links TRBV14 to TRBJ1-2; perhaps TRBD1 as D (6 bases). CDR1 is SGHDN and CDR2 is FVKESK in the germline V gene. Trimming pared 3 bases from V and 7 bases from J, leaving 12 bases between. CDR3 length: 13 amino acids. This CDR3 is CASSQSRGFGYTF. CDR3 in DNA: TGTGCCAGCAGCCAGTCCAGGGGCTTTGGCTACACCTTC.

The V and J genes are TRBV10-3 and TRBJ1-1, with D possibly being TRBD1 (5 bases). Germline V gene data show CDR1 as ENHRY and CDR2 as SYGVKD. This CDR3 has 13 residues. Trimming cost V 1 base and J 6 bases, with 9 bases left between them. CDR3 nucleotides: TGTGCCATCAGTGAGTACGGACAAGCTGAAGCTTTCTTT. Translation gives CAISEYGQAEAFF.

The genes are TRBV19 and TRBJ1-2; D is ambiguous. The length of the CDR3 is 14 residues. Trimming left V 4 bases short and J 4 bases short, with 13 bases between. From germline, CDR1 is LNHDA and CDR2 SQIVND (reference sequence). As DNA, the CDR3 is TGTGCCAGTAGTAGCCGAGTTGCCACCTATGGCTACACCTTC. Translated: CASSSRVATYGYTF.

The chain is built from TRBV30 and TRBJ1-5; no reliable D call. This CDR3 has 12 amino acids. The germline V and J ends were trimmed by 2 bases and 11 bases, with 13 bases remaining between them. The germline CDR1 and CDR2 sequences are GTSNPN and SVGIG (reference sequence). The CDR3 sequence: CAWSRGSRTQHF. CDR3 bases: TGTGCCTGGAGTCGAGGGAGCCGGACCCAGCATTTT.

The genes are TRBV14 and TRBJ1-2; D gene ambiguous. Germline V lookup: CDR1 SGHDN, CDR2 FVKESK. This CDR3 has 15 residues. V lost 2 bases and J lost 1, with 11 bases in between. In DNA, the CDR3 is TGTGCCAGCAGCCAAACTTCCCCGGGTAACTATGGCTACACCTTC. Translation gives CASSQTSPGNYGYTF.

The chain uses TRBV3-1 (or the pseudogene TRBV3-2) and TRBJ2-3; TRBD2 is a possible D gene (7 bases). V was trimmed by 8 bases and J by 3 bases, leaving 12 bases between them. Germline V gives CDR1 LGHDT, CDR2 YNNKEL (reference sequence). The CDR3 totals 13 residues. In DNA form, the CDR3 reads TGTGCCAGCGCGGGGGCGGCGACAGATACGCAGTATTTT. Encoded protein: CASAGAATDTQYF.

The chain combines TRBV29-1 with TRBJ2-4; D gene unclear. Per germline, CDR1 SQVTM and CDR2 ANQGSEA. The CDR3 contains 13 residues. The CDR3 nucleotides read TGCAGAAGTAGCTCGCACTTACGAAACATTCAGTACTTC. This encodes CRSSSHLRNIQYF.

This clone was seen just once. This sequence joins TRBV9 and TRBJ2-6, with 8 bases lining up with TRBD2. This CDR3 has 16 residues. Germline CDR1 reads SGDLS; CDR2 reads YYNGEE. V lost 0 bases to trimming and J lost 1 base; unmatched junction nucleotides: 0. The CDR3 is CASSVASGSGANVLTF. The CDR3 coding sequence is TGTGCCAGCAGCGTAGCTAGCGGGTCTGGGGCCAACGTCCTGACTTTC.

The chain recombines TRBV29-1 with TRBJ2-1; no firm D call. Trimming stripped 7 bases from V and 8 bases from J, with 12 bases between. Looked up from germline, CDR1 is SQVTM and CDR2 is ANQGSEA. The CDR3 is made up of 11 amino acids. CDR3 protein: CSGKESDEQFF. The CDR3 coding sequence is TGCAGCGGAAAAGAAAGCGATGAGCAGTTCTTC.

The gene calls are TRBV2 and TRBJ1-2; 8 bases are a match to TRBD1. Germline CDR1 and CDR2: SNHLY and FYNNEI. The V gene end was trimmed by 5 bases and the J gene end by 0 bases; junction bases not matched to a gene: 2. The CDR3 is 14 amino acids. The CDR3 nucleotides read TGTGCCAGCAGTCCACAGGGGGCTAACTATGGCTACACCTTC. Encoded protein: CASSPQGANYGYTF.

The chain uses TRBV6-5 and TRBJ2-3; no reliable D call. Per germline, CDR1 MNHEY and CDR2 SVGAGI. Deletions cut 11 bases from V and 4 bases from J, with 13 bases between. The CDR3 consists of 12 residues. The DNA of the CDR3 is TGTGCCGCGGCGGCCTCCTCAGATACGCAGTATTTT. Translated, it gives CAAAASSDTQYF.

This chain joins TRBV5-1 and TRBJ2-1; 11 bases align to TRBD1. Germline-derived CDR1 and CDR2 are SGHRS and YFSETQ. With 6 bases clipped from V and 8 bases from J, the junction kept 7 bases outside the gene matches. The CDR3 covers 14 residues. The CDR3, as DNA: TGCGCCAGCACGGGACAGGGGGAATGGGATGAGCAGTTCTTC. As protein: CASTGQGEWDEQFF.

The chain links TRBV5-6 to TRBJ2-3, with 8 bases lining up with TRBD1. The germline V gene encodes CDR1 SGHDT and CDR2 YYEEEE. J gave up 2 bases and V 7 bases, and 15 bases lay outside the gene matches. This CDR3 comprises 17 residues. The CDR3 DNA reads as TGTGCCAGCGGTAATACATGGACAGGGTCAAACACAGATACGCAGTATTTT. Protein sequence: CASGNTWTGSNTDTQYF.

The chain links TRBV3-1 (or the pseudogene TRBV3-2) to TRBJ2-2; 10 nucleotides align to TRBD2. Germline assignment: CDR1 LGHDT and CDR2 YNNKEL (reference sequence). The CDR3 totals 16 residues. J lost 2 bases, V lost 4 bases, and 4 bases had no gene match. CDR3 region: CASSPGLAINTGELFF. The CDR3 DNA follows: TGTGCCAGCAGCCCGGGACTAGCGATTAACACCGGGGAGCTGTTTTTT.

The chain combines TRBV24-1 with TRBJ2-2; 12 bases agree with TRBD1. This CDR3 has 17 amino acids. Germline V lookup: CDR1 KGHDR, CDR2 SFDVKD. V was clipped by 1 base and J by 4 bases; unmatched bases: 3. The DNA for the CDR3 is TGTGCCACCAGTGATTTTTGGGACAGGGGGCGCACCGGGGAGCTGTTTTTT. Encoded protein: CATSDFWDRGRTGELFF.

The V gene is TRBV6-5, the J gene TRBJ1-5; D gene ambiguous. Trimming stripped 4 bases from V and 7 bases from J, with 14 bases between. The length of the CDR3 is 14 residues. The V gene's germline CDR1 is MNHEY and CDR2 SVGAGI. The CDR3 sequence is CASSSGESRQPQHF. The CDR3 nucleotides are TGTGCCAGCAGTTCCGGGGAAAGCAGGCAGCCCCAGCATTTT.

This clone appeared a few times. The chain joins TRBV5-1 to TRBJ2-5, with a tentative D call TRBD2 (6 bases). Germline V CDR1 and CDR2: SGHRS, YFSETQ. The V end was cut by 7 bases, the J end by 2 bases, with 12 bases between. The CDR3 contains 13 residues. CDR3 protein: CASRRDFQETQYF. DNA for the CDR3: TGCGCCAGCCGCCGGGACTTTCAAGAGACCCAGTACTTC.

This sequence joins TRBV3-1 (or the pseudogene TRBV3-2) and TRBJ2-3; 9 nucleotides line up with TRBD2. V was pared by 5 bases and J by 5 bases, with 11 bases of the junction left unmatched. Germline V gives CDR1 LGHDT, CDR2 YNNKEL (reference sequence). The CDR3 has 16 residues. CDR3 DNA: TGTGCCAGCAGCTATCATGTTAGCGGGAGTCGAGATACGCAGTATTTT. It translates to CASSYHVSGSRDTQYF.

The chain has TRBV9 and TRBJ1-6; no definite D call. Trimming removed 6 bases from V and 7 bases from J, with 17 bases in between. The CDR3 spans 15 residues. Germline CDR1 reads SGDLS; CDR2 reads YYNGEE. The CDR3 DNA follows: TGTGCCAGCATGGAACACGCAGGTGGGAATTCACCCCTCCACTTT. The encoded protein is CASMEHAGGNSPLHF.

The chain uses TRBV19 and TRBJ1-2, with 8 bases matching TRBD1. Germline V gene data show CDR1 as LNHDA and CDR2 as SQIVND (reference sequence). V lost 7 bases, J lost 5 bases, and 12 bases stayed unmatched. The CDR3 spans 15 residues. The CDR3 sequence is CASTLQGGYGYGYTF. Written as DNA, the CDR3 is TGTGCCAGTACCCTACAGGGGGGATATGGGTATGGCTACACCTTC.

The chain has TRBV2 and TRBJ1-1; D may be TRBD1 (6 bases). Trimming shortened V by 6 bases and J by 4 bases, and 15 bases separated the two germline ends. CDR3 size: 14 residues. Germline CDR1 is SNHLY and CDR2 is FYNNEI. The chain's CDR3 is CASRRTETSTEAFF. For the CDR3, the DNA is TGTGCCAGCAGAAGGACAGAAACTAGCACTGAAGCTTTCTTT.

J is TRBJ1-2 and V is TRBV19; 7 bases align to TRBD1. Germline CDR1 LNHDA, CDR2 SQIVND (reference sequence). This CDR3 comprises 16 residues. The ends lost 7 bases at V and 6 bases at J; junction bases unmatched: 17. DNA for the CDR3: TGTGCCAGTACCTCACAATACCGACAGGGTTTAAATGGCTACACCTTC. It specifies CASTSQYRQGLNGYTF.